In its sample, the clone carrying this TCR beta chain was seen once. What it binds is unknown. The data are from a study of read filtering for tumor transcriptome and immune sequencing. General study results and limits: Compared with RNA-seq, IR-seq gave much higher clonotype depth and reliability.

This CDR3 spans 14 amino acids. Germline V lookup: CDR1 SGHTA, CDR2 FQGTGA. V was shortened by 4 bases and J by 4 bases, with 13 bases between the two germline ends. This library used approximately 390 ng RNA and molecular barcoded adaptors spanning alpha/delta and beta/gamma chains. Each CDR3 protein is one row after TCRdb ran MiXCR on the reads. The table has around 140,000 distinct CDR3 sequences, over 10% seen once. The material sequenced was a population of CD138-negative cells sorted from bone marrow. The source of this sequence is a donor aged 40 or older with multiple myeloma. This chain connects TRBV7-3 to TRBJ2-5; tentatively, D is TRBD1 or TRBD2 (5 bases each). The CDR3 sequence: CASSSGTAGETQYF. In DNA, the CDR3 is TGTGCCAGCAGCTCTGGGACCGCAGGAGAGACCCAGTACTTC.